Sequencing of this T cell receptor (beta chain) was carried out in a study of blood T cell repertoires in COVID-19. Sequencing was performed with immunoSEQ multiplex PCR; in TCRdb, only in-frame clones are kept and a portion is missing. The sample records roughly 87,000 clones, approximately 85% being singletons. The clonotype was recovered from a man aged 45-65 years with active COVID-19. The sample comprised peripheral blood.

CDR3 sequence reads: CASTSGQPLYGYTF. The CDR3 DNA reads as TGTGCCAGCACCTCTGGACAGCCTTTGTATGGCTACACCTTC. V usage is TRBV28 and J usage is TRBJ1-2; D perhaps matches TRBD1 (6 bases). Per germline, CDR1 MDHEN and CDR2 SYDVKM. The CDR3 spans 14 residues. V was pared by 7 bases and J by 5 bases, with 17 bases between.